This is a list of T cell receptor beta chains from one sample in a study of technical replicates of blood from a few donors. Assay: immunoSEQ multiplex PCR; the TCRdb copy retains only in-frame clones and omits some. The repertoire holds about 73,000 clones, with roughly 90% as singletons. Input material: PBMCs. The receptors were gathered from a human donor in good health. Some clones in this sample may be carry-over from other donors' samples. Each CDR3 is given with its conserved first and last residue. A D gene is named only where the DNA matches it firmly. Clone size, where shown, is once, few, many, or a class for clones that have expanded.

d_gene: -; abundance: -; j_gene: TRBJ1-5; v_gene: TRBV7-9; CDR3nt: TGTGCCAGCAGCTTAGAACAGAGCAATCAGCCCCAGCATTTT; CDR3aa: CASSLEQSNQPQHF
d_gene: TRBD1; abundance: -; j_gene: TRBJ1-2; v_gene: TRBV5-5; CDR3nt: TGTGCCAGCAGCTTGGCACAGGGGGCATCGGCTGGCTACACCTTC; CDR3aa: CASSLAQGASAGYTF
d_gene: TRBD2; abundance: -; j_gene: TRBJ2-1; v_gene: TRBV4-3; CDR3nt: TGCGCCAGCAGCCAAGATGATTGGCTAGCGGGGGTAAATGAGCAGTTCTTC; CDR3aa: CASSQDDWLAGVNEQFF
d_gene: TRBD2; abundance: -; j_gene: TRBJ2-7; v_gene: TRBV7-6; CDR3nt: TGTGCCAGCAGCCCGGGTATGCGGACTAGCGGTGAGAGCTCCTACGAGCAGTACTTC; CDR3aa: CASSPGMRTSGESSYEQYF
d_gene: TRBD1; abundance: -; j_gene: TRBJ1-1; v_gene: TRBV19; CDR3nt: TGTGCCAGTTGGGACAGGGTGAAGACTGAAGCTTTCTTT; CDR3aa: CASWDRVKTEAFF
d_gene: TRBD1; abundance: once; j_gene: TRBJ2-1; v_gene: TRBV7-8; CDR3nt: TGTGCCAGCAGCTTCACACCAAGGACAGGGGGCTCCTACAATGAGCAGTTCTTC; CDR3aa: CASSFTPRTGGSYNEQFF
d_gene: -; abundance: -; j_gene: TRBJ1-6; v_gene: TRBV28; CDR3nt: TGTGCCAGCAGTTCCCAGACAGGTTATAATTCACCCCTCCACTTT; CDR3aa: CASSSQTGYNSPLHF
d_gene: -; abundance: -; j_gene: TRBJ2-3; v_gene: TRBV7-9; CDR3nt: TGTGCCAGCAGCTTCTCTGATACGCAGTATTTT; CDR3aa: CASSFSDTQYF
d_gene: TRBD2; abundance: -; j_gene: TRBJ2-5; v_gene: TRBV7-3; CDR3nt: TGTGCCAGCAGCCCCGGGACTAGCGCCTTACAAGAGACCCAGTACTTC; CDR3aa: CASSPGTSALQETQYF
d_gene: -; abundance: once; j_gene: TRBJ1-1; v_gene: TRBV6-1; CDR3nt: TGTGCCAGCAGTAACTGGGACACGGAGAACACTGAAGCTTTCTTT; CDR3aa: CASSNWDTENTEAFF
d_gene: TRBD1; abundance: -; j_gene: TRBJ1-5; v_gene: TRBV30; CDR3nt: TGTGCCTGGAGCAGGGGGCTTAGCAATCAGCCCCAGCATTTT; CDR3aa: CAWSRGLSNQPQHF
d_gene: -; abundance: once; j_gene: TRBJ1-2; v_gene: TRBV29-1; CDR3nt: TGCAGCGTTGGGACAGAGAGTCGGGACGGCTACACCTTC; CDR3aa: CSVGTESRDGYTF
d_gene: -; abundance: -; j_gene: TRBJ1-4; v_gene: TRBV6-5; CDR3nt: TGTGCCAGCAGTTACTCAGGGGTAGCTAATGAAAAACTGTTTTTT; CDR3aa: CASSYSGVANEKLFF
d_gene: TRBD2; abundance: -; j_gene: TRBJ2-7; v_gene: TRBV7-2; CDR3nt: TGTGCCAGCAGCTTATTGCGGGGGGCCTACGAGCAGTACTTC; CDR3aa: CASSLLRGAYEQYF
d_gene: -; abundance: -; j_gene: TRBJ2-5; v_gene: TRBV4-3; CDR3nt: TGCGCCAGCAGCCAAGATTGGACATCTGGGGAGACCCAGTACTTC; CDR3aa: CASSQDWTSGETQYF
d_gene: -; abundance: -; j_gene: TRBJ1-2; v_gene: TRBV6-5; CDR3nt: TGTGCCAGCATCCAGGGAGGGAGCGGGGGCTACACCTTC; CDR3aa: CASIQGGSGGYTF
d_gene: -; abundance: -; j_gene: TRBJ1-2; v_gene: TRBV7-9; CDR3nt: TGTGCCAGCAGCTTAGGGACCGCGAGGGGAGGGTATGGCTACACCTTC; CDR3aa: CASSLGTARGGYGYTF
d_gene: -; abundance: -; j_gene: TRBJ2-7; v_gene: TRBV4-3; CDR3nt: TGCGCCAGCAGCCAAGACTCGAGCTCCTACGAGCAGTACTTC; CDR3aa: CASSQDSSSYEQYF
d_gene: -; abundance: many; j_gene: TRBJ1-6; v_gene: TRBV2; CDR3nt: TGTGCCAGCAGTGAAGTTCGGAGACCCCAATTAAATTCACCCCTCCACTTT; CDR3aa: CASSEVRRPQLNSPLHF
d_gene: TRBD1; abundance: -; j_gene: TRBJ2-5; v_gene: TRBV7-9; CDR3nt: TGTGCCAGCAGCACCCGGACAGGGAAAGTAGAGACCCAGTACTTC; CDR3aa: CASSTRTGKVETQYF
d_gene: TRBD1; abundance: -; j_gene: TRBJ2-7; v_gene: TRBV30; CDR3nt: TGTGCCTGGAGTAGGGACAGGGGTCTTTACGAGCAGTACTTC; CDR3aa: CAWSRDRGLYEQYF
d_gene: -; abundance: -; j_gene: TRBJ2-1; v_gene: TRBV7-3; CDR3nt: TGTGCCAGCAGCTTAGTCCCCTATGGCGGGACCGGAATGGATGAGCAGTTCTTC; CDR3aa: CASSLVPYGGTGMDEQFF
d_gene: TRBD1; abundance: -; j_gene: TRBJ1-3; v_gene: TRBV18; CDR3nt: TGTGCCAGCTCAACCACGGTCGGGACAGAGACTGGAAACACCATATATTTT; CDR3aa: CASSTTVGTETGNTIYF
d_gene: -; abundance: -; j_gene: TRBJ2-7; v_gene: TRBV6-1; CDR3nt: TGTGCCAGCAGTCCCTACTACGAGCAGTACTTC; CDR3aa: CASSPYYEQYF
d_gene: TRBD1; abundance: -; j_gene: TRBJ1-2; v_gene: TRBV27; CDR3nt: TGTGCCAGCAGGGGTGACAGGGTGGGATCGTATGGCTACACCTTC; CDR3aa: CASRGDRVGSYGYTF
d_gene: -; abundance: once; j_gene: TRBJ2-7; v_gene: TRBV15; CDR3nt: TGTGCCACCAGCAGACTTCCCGGACGGGAAGAGAGATACGAGCAGTACTTC; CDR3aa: CATSRLPGREERYEQYF
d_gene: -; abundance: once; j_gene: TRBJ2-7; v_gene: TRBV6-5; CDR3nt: TGTGCCAGCAGTTCCCTAAACGTCTACGAGCAGTACTTC; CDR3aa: CASSSLNVYEQYF
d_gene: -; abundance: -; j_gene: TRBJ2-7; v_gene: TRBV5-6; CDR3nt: TGTGCCAGCAGCTTGGACAACGAGCAGTACTTC; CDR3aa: CASSLDNEQYF
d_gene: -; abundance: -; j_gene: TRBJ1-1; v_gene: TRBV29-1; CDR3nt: TGCAGCGCCGGTGAGCTGAACACTGAAGCTTTCTTT; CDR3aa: CSAGELNTEAFF
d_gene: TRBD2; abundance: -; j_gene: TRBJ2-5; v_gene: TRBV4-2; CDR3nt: TGTGCCAGCAGCCGAACCCTAGCGGGGGGAGAGACCCAGTACTTC; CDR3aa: CASSRTLAGGETQYF
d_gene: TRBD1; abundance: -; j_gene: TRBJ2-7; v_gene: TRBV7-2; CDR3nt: TGTGCCAGCAGCTTTACATTCAGGGGGATCTCCTACGAGCAGTACTTC; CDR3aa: CASSFTFRGISYEQYF
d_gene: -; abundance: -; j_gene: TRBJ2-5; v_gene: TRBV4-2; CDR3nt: TGTGCCAGCAGCCAAGAGTCTGGGGGGTGGGAGACCCAGTACTTC; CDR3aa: CASSQESGGWETQYF
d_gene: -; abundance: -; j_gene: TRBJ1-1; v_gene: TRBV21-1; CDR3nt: TGTGCCAGCAGCTACCGCCTATTGGGAAGGGGGACTGAAGCTTTCTTT; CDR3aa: CASSYRLLGRGTEAFF
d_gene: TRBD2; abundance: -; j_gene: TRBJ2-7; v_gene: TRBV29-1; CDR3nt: TGCAGCGTTGTGCCCTTAACTAGCGGGACCTACGAGCAGTACTTC; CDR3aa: CSVVPLTSGTYEQYF
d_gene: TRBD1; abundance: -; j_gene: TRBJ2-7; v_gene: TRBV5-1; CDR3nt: TGCGCCAGCAGCTCAGGACAGGGGTCCTACGAGCAGTACTTC; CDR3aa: CASSSGQGSYEQYF
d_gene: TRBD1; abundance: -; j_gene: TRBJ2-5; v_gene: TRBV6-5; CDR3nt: TGTGCCAGCAGTTGGGGACAGGCTATCCAAGAGACCCAGTACTTC; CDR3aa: CASSWGQAIQETQYF
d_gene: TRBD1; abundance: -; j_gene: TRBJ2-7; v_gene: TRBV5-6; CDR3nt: TGTGCCAGCAGCTTGTGGGGACAGGGGGCTTACGAGCAGTACTTC; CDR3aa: CASSLWGQGAYEQYF
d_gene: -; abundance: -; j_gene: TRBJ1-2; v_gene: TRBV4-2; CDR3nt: TGTGCCAGCAGCCAAGATCGATACTCCTATAACTATGGCTACACCTTC; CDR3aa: CASSQDRYSYNYGYTF
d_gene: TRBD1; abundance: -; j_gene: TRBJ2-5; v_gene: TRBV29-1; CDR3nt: TGCAGCGTTGGACAGGGGAAGCTCCAAGAGACCCAGTACTTC; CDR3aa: CSVGQGKLQETQYF
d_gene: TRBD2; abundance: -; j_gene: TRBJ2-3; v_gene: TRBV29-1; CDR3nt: TGCAGCGTAGGGACTAGCGGGGCAGATACGCAGTATTTT; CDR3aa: CSVGTSGADTQYF
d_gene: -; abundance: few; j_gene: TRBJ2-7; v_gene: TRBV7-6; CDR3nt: TGTGCCAGCAGCCCTAGCCCCTCCTACGAGCAGTACTTC; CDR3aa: CASSPSPSYEQYF
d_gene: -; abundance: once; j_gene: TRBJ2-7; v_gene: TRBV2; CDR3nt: TGTGCCAGCAGTGTAACAGGATACTCCTACGAGCAGTACTTC; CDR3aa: CASSVTGYSYEQYF
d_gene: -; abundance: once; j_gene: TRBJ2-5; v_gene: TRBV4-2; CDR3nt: TGTGCCAGCAGCCAAGATCCTAGCAGCGGGTGGGAGACCCAGTACTTC; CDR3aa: CASSQDPSSGWETQYF
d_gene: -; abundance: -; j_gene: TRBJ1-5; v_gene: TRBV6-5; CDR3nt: TGTGCCAGCAGTTACGACAGCCCATATAGCAATCAGCCCCAGCATTTT; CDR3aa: CASSYDSPYSNQPQHF
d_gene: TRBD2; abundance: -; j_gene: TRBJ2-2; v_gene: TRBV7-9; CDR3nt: TGTGCCAGCAGCTTAGCCTCAGGGAGGGCCGGGGAGCTGTTTTTT; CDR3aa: CASSLASGRAGELFF
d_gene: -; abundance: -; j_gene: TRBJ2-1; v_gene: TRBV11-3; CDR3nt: TGTGCCAGCAGCCCGACCTCACAGTTCTCCTACAATGAGCAGTTCTTC; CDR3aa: CASSPTSQFSYNEQFF
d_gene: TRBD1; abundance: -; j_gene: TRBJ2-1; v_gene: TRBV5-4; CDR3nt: TGTGCCAGCAGCTCACGGACAGGGTTTTACAATGAGCAGTTCTTC; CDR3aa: CASSSRTGFYNEQFF
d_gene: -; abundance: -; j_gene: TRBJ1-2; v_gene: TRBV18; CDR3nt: TGTGCCAGCTCATCGTCATTAACTCGCCAGGGGCAGGGCTACACCTTC; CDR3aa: CASSSSLTRQGQGYTF